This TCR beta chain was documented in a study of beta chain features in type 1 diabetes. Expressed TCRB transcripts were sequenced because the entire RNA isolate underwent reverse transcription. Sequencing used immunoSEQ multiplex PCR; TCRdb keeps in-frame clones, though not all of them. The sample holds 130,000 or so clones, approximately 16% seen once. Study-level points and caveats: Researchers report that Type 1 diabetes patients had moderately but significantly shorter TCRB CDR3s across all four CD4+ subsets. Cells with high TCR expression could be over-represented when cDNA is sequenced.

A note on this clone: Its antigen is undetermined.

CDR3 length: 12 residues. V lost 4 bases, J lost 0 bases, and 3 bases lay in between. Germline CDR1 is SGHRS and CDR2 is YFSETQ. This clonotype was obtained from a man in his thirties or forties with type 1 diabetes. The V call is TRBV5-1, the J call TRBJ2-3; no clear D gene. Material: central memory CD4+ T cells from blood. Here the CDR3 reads CASSRSTDTQYF. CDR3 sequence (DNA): TGCGCCAGCAGCCGCAGCACAGATACGCAGTATTTT.